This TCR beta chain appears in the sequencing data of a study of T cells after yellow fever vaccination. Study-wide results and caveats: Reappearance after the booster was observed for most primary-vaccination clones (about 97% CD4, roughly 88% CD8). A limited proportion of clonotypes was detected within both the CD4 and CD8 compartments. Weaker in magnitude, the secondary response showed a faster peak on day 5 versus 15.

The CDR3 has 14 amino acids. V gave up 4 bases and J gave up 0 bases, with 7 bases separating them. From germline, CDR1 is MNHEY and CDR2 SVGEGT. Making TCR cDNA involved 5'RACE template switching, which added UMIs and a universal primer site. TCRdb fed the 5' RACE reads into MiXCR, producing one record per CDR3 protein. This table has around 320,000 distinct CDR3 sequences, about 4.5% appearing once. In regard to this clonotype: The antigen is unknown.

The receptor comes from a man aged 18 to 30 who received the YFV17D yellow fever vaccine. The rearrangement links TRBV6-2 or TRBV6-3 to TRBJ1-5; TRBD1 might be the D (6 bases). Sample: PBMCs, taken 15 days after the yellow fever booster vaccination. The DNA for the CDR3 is TGTGCCAGCAGTTGGACAGTTAGCAATCAGCCCCAGCATTTT. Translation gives CASSWTVSNQPQHF.